At least ten counts were recorded for the clone carrying this T cell receptor beta chain. Antigen: not known. The method was immunoSEQ multiplex PCR; TCRdb's version includes in-frame clones alone and lacks a portion of them. This set yields 25,000 to 30,000 clones and no singletons; the top ten hold approximately 1.5%. This specimen belongs to a study of T cells after posttransplantation cyclophosphamide. General study points: Tissue-infiltrating T cells from skin or gut overlapped little with blood T cells.

This receptor was identified in a man over 45 in good health, CMV-negative, and a related stem cell transplant donor. The sample consisted of PBMCs.

CDR3 amino acids: CASSIGGSPGEKLFF. The CDR3 coding sequence is TGTGCCAGTAGTATAGGAGGCAGCCCCGGGGAAAAACTGTTTTTT. The chain links TRBV19 to TRBJ1-4; D unresolved. The CDR3 loop spans 15 amino acids. The V and J ends lost 1 base and 8 bases respectively, with 14 bases between them. Germline loops: CDR1 LNHDA, CDR2 SQIVND (reference sequence).